This T cell receptor (beta chain) derives from a study of shared clonotypes between healthy human individuals. Across the study: Each donor contributed plates that comprised three CD4 naive, three CD4 memory, two CD8 naive and one CD8 memory.

Findings and limits, study-wide: Estimated clonotype richness was generally higher in naive than memory subsets.

V lost 5 bases, J lost 4 bases, and 11 bases lay in between. The CDR3 sequence is 13 residues long. Germline V CDR1 and CDR2: GTSNPN, SVGIG (reference sequence). Sequenced by immunoSEQ multiplex PCR; TCRdb stores in-frame clones only, minus some. The sample holds about 2 million clones, about 95% seen once. To note about this clone: Its antigen is still unknown.

The receptor was derived from a man younger than 35 in good health. Specimen: naive CD4+ T cells sorted from blood. This sample's subset: CD45RA+ positively selected. The chain employs TRBV30 and TRBJ2-2; D not resolved. CDR3 loop: CAWGPLGTGELFF. For the CDR3, the DNA is TGTGCCTGGGGACCCCTCGGCACCGGGGAGCTGTTTTTT.